The rows below give T cell receptor beta chains drawn from one sample of a study of blood T cell repertoires in COVID-19. Assay: immunoSEQ multiplex PCR; the TCRdb copy retains only in-frame clones and omits some. The table lists around 200,000 clones, about 82% of them singletons. Sequencing input: PBMCs or T cells enriched from blood (not recorded which). These TCRs come from a man aged 35 to 55 with acute COVID-19. Both conserved end residues are part of each CDR3. The order of the fields is V gene, D gene, clone size, J gene, CDR3 protein, CDR3 DNA. D genes are given only for firm matches. The listing skips clone size in some rows; elsewhere it reads once, few, many or a size class.

V gene: TRBV5-1; D gene: TRBD2; clone size: -; J gene: TRBJ2-1; CDR3 protein: CASSSLTSGRASDEQFF; CDR3 DNA: TGCGCCAGCAGCTCCCTGACTAGCGGGAGGGCCTCGGATGAGCAGTTCTTC
V gene: TRBV27; D gene: -; clone size: -; J gene: TRBJ2-1; CDR3 protein: CASSNSYYNEQFF; CDR3 DNA: TGTGCCAGCAGTAATAGTTACTACAATGAGCAGTTCTTC
V gene: TRBV9; D gene: -; clone size: -; J gene: TRBJ1-2; CDR3 protein: CASSGGTRVRRAGGYTF; CDR3 DNA: TGTGCCAGCAGCGGCGGGACGAGGGTCCGTAGGGCGGGTGGCTACACCTTC
V gene: TRBV5-1; D gene: -; clone size: -; J gene: TRBJ1-3; CDR3 protein: CASSSPGGVSGNTIYF; CDR3 DNA: TGCGCCAGCAGCTCGCCTGGAGGGGTTTCTGGAAACACCATATATTTT
V gene: TRBV5-6; D gene: TRBD2; clone size: -; J gene: TRBJ2-7; CDR3 protein: CASGRLAKPYEQYF; CDR3 DNA: TGTGCCAGCGGACGACTAGCGAAACCCTACGAGCAGTACTTC
V gene: TRBV12-3/TRBV12-4; D gene: -; clone size: -; J gene: TRBJ1-4; CDR3 protein: CASSSTGTRLFF; CDR3 DNA: TGTGCCAGCAGTTCCACCGGGACAAGACTGTTTTTT
V gene: TRBV5-1; D gene: -; clone size: once; J gene: TRBJ2-2; CDR3 protein: CASSVGQNTGELFF; CDR3 DNA: TGCGCCAGCAGCGTGGGACAGAACACCGGGGAGCTGTTTTTT
V gene: TRBV9; D gene: TRBD2; clone size: -; J gene: TRBJ2-1; CDR3 protein: CASSAASGRENEQFF; CDR3 DNA: TGTGCCAGCAGCGCGGCTAGCGGGAGGGAGAATGAGCAGTTCTTC
V gene: TRBV19; D gene: -; clone size: once; J gene: TRBJ1-6; CDR3 protein: CASSIVSTAFNSPLHF; CDR3 DNA: TGTGCCAGTAGTATAGTATCGACAGCTTTTAATTCACCCCTCCACTTT
V gene: TRBV5-6; D gene: -; clone size: -; J gene: TRBJ1-1; CDR3 protein: CASSPRGIVNTEAFF; CDR3 DNA: TGTGCCAGCAGTCCTCGCGGGATAGTGAACACTGAAGCTTTCTTT
V gene: TRBV5-4; D gene: TRBD2; clone size: -; J gene: TRBJ2-5; CDR3 protein: CASSSLAGADQETQYF; CDR3 DNA: TGTGCCAGCAGTTCACTAGCGGGAGCAGACCAAGAGACCCAGTACTTC
V gene: TRBV7-9; D gene: TRBD1; clone size: -; J gene: TRBJ1-2; CDR3 protein: CASGNRGDNYGYTF; CDR3 DNA: TGTGCCAGCGGCAACAGGGGGGATAACTATGGCTACACCTTC
V gene: TRBV7-2; D gene: -; clone size: -; J gene: TRBJ1-6; CDR3 protein: CASSSGNSPLHF; CDR3 DNA: TGTGCCAGCAGCTCAGGCAATTCACCCCTCCACTTT
V gene: TRBV20-1; D gene: TRBD1; clone size: once; J gene: TRBJ2-3; CDR3 protein: CSTGADTQYF; CDR3 DNA: TGCAGTACAGGGGCAGATACGCAGTATTTT
V gene: TRBV5-4; D gene: TRBD2; clone size: -; J gene: TRBJ2-1; CDR3 protein: CASSWPHAGDHNEQFF; CDR3 DNA: TGTGCCAGCAGCTGGCCTCACGCGGGAGACCACAATGAGCAGTTCTTC
V gene: TRBV12-3/TRBV12-4; D gene: -; clone size: -; J gene: TRBJ2-7; CDR3 protein: CASSFAQSYEQYF; CDR3 DNA: TGTGCCAGCAGTTTTGCTCAGTCCTACGAGCAGTACTTC
V gene: TRBV7-6; D gene: TRBD2; clone size: -; J gene: TRBJ2-1; CDR3 protein: CASQRAGGPSHEQFF; CDR3 DNA: TGTGCCAGCCAAAGAGCGGGAGGGCCCAGCCATGAGCAGTTCTTC
V gene: TRBV5-4; D gene: TRBD2; clone size: few; J gene: TRBJ2-1; CDR3 protein: CASSSQLAGGLEQFF; CDR3 DNA: TGTGCCAGCAGCTCCCAACTAGCGGGAGGACTTGAGCAGTTCTTC
V gene: TRBV19; D gene: -; clone size: once; J gene: TRBJ1-3; CDR3 protein: CASSTLWASGNTIYF; CDR3 DNA: TGTGCCAGTAGCACCCTCTGGGCGTCTGGAAACACCATATATTTT
V gene: TRBV28; D gene: -; clone size: -; J gene: TRBJ1-2; CDR3 protein: CASSLGSPPNYGYTF; CDR3 DNA: TGTGCCAGCAGTCTCGGGAGCCCGCCTAACTATGGCTACACCTTC
V gene: TRBV6-5; D gene: TRBD2; clone size: -; J gene: TRBJ2-3; CDR3 protein: CASRDGLVADTQYF; CDR3 DNA: TGTGCCAGCAGAGACGGACTAGTGGCAGATACGCAGTATTTT
V gene: TRBV19; D gene: TRBD1; clone size: -; J gene: TRBJ1-5; CDR3 protein: CASSIQGQGGQPQHF; CDR3 DNA: TGTGCCAGTAGTATACAGGGACAGGGAGGACAGCCCCAGCATTTT
V gene: TRBV28; D gene: TRBD2; clone size: -; J gene: TRBJ2-1; CDR3 protein: CASSPKRTSGYNEQFF; CDR3 DNA: TGTGCCAGCAGTCCAAAGCGGACTAGCGGTTACAATGAGCAGTTCTTC
V gene: TRBV12-3/TRBV12-4; D gene: TRBD2; clone size: -; J gene: TRBJ2-7; CDR3 protein: CASSFGSGNEQYF; CDR3 DNA: TGTGCCAGCAGTTTTGGTAGCGGGAACGAGCAGTACTTC
V gene: TRBV11-2; D gene: TRBD2; clone size: -; J gene: TRBJ2-5; CDR3 protein: CASSLDGAGGPRQETQYF; CDR3 DNA: TGTGCCAGCAGCTTAGACGGAGCGGGAGGGCCTCGTCAAGAGACCCAGTACTTC
V gene: TRBV6-6; D gene: -; clone size: -; J gene: TRBJ1-3; CDR3 protein: CASRFPGTLVNTIYF; CDR3 DNA: TGTGCCAGCAGATTTCCCGGGACTTTGGTAAACACCATATATTTT
V gene: TRBV12-5; D gene: TRBD1; clone size: -; J gene: TRBJ1-6; CDR3 protein: CASAMGQANSPLHF; CDR3 DNA: TGTGCTAGTGCTATGGGACAGGCGAATTCACCCCTCCACTTT
V gene: TRBV11-2; D gene: TRBD1; clone size: -; J gene: TRBJ1-2; CDR3 protein: CASSLDRGWGQGASGYTF; CDR3 DNA: TGTGCCAGCAGCTTAGATCGAGGGTGGGGACAGGGGGCGAGTGGCTACACCTTC
V gene: TRBV28; D gene: TRBD2; clone size: -; J gene: TRBJ2-5; CDR3 protein: CASSTLRTSGGTPWETQYF; CDR3 DNA: TGTGCCAGCAGTACACTACGGACTAGCGGGGGCACACCGTGGGAGACCCAGTACTTC
V gene: TRBV19; D gene: TRBD2; clone size: -; J gene: TRBJ2-1; CDR3 protein: CASSPSGSSLNEQFF; CDR3 DNA: TGTGCCAGTAGTCCTAGCGGGAGTTCCCTCAATGAGCAGTTCTTC
V gene: TRBV4-1; D gene: -; clone size: -; J gene: TRBJ1-3; CDR3 protein: CASSSLSGISSGNTIYF; CDR3 DNA: TGCGCCAGCAGCTCCCTTTCAGGTATCAGCTCTGGAAACACCATATATTTT
V gene: TRBV28; D gene: TRBD1; clone size: -; J gene: TRBJ2-2; CDR3 protein: CASLGTGISGELFF; CDR3 DNA: TGTGCCAGCCTCGGGACAGGGATCTCCGGGGAGCTGTTTTTT
V gene: TRBV15; D gene: -; clone size: -; J gene: TRBJ2-7; CDR3 protein: CATSRGTPSSYEQYF; CDR3 DNA: TGTGCCACCAGCAGAGGAACTCCAAGCTCCTACGAGCAGTACTTC
V gene: TRBV19; D gene: -; clone size: -; J gene: TRBJ2-3; CDR3 protein: CASSHRITSGDTQYF; CDR3 DNA: TGTGCCAGTAGCCACCGCATAACCTCCGGAGATACGCAGTATTTT
V gene: TRBV19; D gene: -; clone size: -; J gene: TRBJ1-1; CDR3 protein: CASSMFPLRTEAFF; CDR3 DNA: TGTGCCAGTAGTATGTTTCCCCTGAGGACTGAAGCTTTCTTT
V gene: TRBV2; D gene: -; clone size: few; J gene: TRBJ2-7; CDR3 protein: CASSASRDEQYF; CDR3 DNA: TGTGCCAGCAGTGCGTCGCGCGACGAGCAGTACTTC
V gene: TRBV7-8; D gene: TRBD1; clone size: -; J gene: TRBJ1-1; CDR3 protein: CASSFRTGGSEAFF; CDR3 DNA: TGTGCCAGCAGCTTCCGGACAGGGGGCTCTGAAGCTTTCTTT
V gene: TRBV28; D gene: TRBD1; clone size: -; J gene: TRBJ2-5; CDR3 protein: CASSLTGARQETQYF; CDR3 DNA: TGTGCCAGCAGTTTGACAGGGGCCCGACAAGAGACCCAGTACTTC
V gene: TRBV13; D gene: TRBD1; clone size: -; J gene: TRBJ1-1; CDR3 protein: CASSPGQAYTEAFF; CDR3 DNA: TGTGCCAGCAGCCCCGGACAGGCATACACTGAAGCTTTCTTT
V gene: TRBV28; D gene: TRBD1; clone size: -; J gene: TRBJ1-3; CDR3 protein: CASSSSTGGRWRNTIYF; CDR3 DNA: TGTGCCAGCAGTTCATCTACAGGGGGCAGATGGAGAAACACCATATATTTT
V gene: TRBV5-4; D gene: TRBD2; clone size: few; J gene: TRBJ2-7; CDR3 protein: CASSTSGSSHEQYF; CDR3 DNA: TGTGCCAGTTCTACTAGCGGGAGTTCCCACGAGCAGTACTTC
V gene: TRBV7-2; D gene: -; clone size: few; J gene: TRBJ1-3; CDR3 protein: CASSSVSGDTIYF; CDR3 DNA: TGTGCCAGCAGCTCAGTCTCGGGGGACACCATATATTTT
V gene: TRBV19; D gene: -; clone size: -; J gene: TRBJ2-7; CDR3 protein: CASSRGVRTYEQYF; CDR3 DNA: TGTGCCAGTAGTAGAGGAGTTCGGACCTACGAGCAGTACTTC
V gene: TRBV28; D gene: -; clone size: -; J gene: TRBJ2-3; CDR3 protein: CASSYFIQGFMTDTQYF; CDR3 DNA: TGTGCCAGCAGCTATTTTATCCAGGGGTTTATGACAGATACGCAGTATTTT
V gene: TRBV6-5; D gene: TRBD1; clone size: -; J gene: TRBJ2-1; CDR3 protein: CASSRDRDYYNEQFF; CDR3 DNA: TGTGCCAGCAGCCGGGACAGGGATTACTACAATGAGCAGTTCTTC
V gene: TRBV28; D gene: -; clone size: -; J gene: TRBJ2-5; CDR3 protein: CASRSPLRTQYF; CDR3 DNA: TGTGCCAGCAGGTCCCCCCTCCGGACCCAGTACTTC
V gene: TRBV5-6; D gene: TRBD1; clone size: -; J gene: TRBJ2-5; CDR3 protein: CASSRMTGIYQETQYF; CDR3 DNA: TGTGCCAGCAGCCGTATGACAGGGATCTACCAAGAGACCCAGTACTTC
V gene: TRBV28; D gene: TRBD1; clone size: -; J gene: TRBJ1-4; CDR3 protein: CASRGGQGEEKLFF; CDR3 DNA: TGTGCCAGCAGGGGTGGACAGGGGGAGGAAAAACTGTTTTTT